A single sample gave rise to the 12 T cell receptor beta chains below, sequenced in a study of graft-versus-host responses after intestinal transplantation. The repertoire was sequenced with immunoSEQ multiplex PCR; TCRdb's copy has only in-frame clones and lacks some. In the table there are 30,000 to 40,000 clones, roughly four fifths of which are singletons. The material was PBMCs, obtained less than 1,400 days after transplant. Receptors were obtained from a human patient who received an intestinal transplant, so some T cells may come from the graft donor.

There are a few counts of this clone. Other DNA variants within this sample encode the same CDR3. The V gene is TRBV19, the J gene TRBJ1-1; D not resolved. Germline CDR1 and CDR2: LNHDA and SQIVND (reference sequence). The V end was cut by 6 bases, the J end by 1 base, with 6 bases between. The CDR3 spans 12 residues. The CDR3 DNA sequence: TGTGCCAGTAGGCGGGGGAACACTGAAGCTTTCTTT. This codes for CASRRGNTEAFF.

The V gene is TRBV5-6, the J gene TRBJ2-7, with TRBD1 identical over 7 bases. The V gene's germline CDR1 is SGHDT and CDR2 YYEEEE. Germline trimming cut 5 bases from V and 6 bases from J; bases unmatched to any gene: 8. CDR3 length: 13 residues. The CDR3 DNA reads as TGTGCCAGCAGTTACAGGGGTAGGAGCGAGCAGTACTTC. Translating it yields CASSYRGRSEQYF.

V and J are TRBV28 and TRBJ2-7; 9 nucleotides match TRBD2. J lost 3 bases, V lost 1 base, and 4 bases had no gene match. This CDR3 is built from 15 residues. CDR1 is MDHEN, CDR2 SYDVKM, per germline. The CDR3 DNA sequence: TGTGCCAGCAGTTTATATCTGACTAGCGGCTACGAGCAGTACTTC. This gives the protein CASSLYLTSGYEQYF.

The rearrangement uses TRBV5-1 and TRBJ2-3; the D is unclear. Deletions cut 7 bases from V and 7 bases from J, with 19 bases between. The CDR3 covers 14 residues. The germline gives CDR1 SGHRS, CDR2 YFSETQ. CDR3 loop: CASGPPGQINTQYF. The DNA for the CDR3 is TGCGCCAGCGGCCCCCCCGGCCAGATTAATACGCAGTATTTT.

This clone was seen just once. This sequence joins TRBV6-5 and TRBJ2-6, with D unresolved. There are 15 residues in the CDR3. Germline V gives CDR1 MNHEY, CDR2 SVGAGI. Trimming shortened V by 2 bases and J by 1 base, and 6 bases separated the two germline ends. As DNA, the CDR3 is TGTGCCAGCAGTTACGAGGAATCTGGGGCCAACGTCCTGACTTTC. Amino acids: CASSYEESGANVLTF.

The chain uses TRBV4-2 and TRBJ2-3; no clear D gene. This CDR3 comprises 14 residues. Looked up from germline, CDR1 is LGHNA and CDR2 is YNFKEQ. V was trimmed by 3 bases and J by 9 bases, leaving 16 bases between them. The CDR3 region is CASSQDLAVETQYF. In nucleotides, the CDR3 is TGTGCCAGCAGCCAGGACCTGGCCGTAGAAACGCAGTATTTT.

The chain couples TRBV10-2 to TRBJ2-7; maybe TRBD1 (5 bases). CDR3 length equals 15 residues. From germline, CDR1 is WSHSY and CDR2 SAAADI. V was trimmed by 2 bases and J by 1 base, leaving 12 bases between them. The CDR3 DNA sequence: TGCGCCAGCAGTGAGGTGGGGCAGTCGTCCTACGAGCAGTACTTC. As protein: CASSEVGQSSYEQYF.

The genes are TRBV20-1 and TRBJ2-7; D is undetermined. Trimming took off 1 base at V and 9 bases at J, with 10 bases between the two ends. Germline assignment: CDR1 DFQATT and CDR2 SNEGSKA (reference sequence). The CDR3 covers 11 residues. The CDR3 protein is CSARGGEGQYF. In DNA, the CDR3 is TGCAGTGCTAGAGGGGGTGAAGGGCAGTACTTC.

The V gene is TRBV13, the J gene TRBJ2-5; 11 nucleotides match TRBD1. J was trimmed by 5 bases and V by 3 bases; bases with no gene match: 2. Germline V lookup: CDR1 PRHDT, CDR2 FYEKMQ (reference sequence). This CDR3 spans 14 amino acids. The CDR3 spells CASSLDRGLETQYF. Here the CDR3 DNA reads TGTGCCAGCAGCTTGGACAGGGGGCTGGAGACCCAGTACTTC.

This chain joins TRBV29-1 and TRBJ1-2; D is uncertain. The germline gives CDR1 SQVTM, CDR2 ANQGSEA. CDR3 length equals 13 residues. The germline V and J ends were trimmed by 3 bases and 1 base, with 9 bases remaining between them. The CDR3 sequence: CSVDGALNYGYTF. In DNA, the CDR3 is TGCAGCGTTGATGGCGCCCTTAACTATGGCTACACCTTC.

This chain connects TRBV2 to TRBJ1-4; 9 bases align to TRBD1. J gave up 6 bases and V 8 bases, and 4 bases lay outside the gene matches. The CDR3 is made up of 13 amino acids. CDR1 and CDR2 (germline): SNHLY, FYNNEI. The CDR3 region is CASVRDRDEKLFF. CDR3 coding DNA: TGTGCCAGCGTCCGGGACAGGGATGAAAAACTGTTTTTT.

This chain uses TRBV19 with TRBJ1-4, with D possibly TRBD1 on 5 matching bases. The V gene's germline CDR1 is LNHDA and CDR2 SQIVND (reference sequence). The CDR3 length is 11 residues. Trimming took 4 bases from V and 16 from J, leaving 13 bases between them. This chain's CDR3 is CASSRGDRKFF. CDR3 bases: TGTGCCAGTAGTAGGGGGGACCGTAAGTTTTTT.